One sample yielded the 14 T cell receptor beta chains listed below, sequenced in a study of shared clonotypes between healthy human individuals. Sequencing used immunoSEQ multiplex PCR; TCRdb keeps in-frame clones, though not all of them. The repertoire holds roughly 640,000 clones, with under 80% as singletons. The source material was memory CD4+ T cells sorted from blood. Specified subset: CD45RA-negative fraction. The receptors were sampled from a woman in her twenties or thirties in good health.

The chain uses TRBV5-4 and TRBJ2-3; D remains ambiguous. This CDR3 spans 15 amino acids. The germline gives CDR1 SGHNT, CDR2 YYREEE (reference sequence). The V end lost 0 bases, the J end lost 4 bases, and 12 bases lay between the germline ends. CDR3 loop: CASSLARLRADTQYF. The CDR3 coding sequence is TGTGCCAGCAGCTTGGCCCGCCTTAGAGCAGATACGCAGTATTTT.

This clone has ten or more counts. This chain connects TRBV28 to TRBJ2-5; D gene uncertain. Germline V gene data show CDR1 as MDHEN and CDR2 as SYDVKM. This CDR3 is 13 amino acids long. Trimming cost V 8 bases and J 1 base, with 11 bases left between them. CDR3 sequence reads: CASSTPGQETQYF. The CDR3 DNA sequence: TGTGCCAGCTCCACCCCAGGCCAAGAGACCCAGTACTTC.

To note about this clone: The sample has other DNA sequences that encode this CDR3 too. This chain connects TRBV5-1 to TRBJ2-1, with no clear D. Germline V gives CDR1 SGHRS, CDR2 YFSETQ. The CDR3 consists of 15 residues. V was cut by 0 bases and J by 4 bases, with 11 bases left in between. CDR3 residues: CASSLASAAYNEQFF. The CDR3 DNA is TGCGCCAGCAGCTTGGCGTCCGCCGCATACAATGAGCAGTTCTTC.

The V and J genes are TRBV28 and TRBJ2-7; D is uncertain. Deletions cut 8 bases from V and 0 bases from J, with 11 bases between. Germline V gives CDR1 MDHEN, CDR2 SYDVKM. The CDR3 consists of 13 residues. The CDR3 nucleotides are TGTGCCAGCTCCGGCAGTCGCTCCTACGAGCAGTACTTC. Its translation is CASSGSRSYEQYF. The whole variable domain, remainder taken from reference TRBV28 and TRBJ2-7, is DVKVTQSSRYLVKRTGEKVFLECVQDMDHENMFWYRQDPGLGLRLIYFSYDVKMKEKGDIPEGYSVSREKKERFSLILESASTNQTSMYLCASSGSRSYEQYFGPGTRLTVT.

This clone was observed many times. This rearrangement joins TRBV7-3 to TRBJ2-5; 10 nucleotides align to TRBD2. The CDR3 has 15 amino acids. Trimming cost V 5 bases and J 0 bases; bases outside gene matches: 3. Germline V CDR1 and CDR2: SGHTA, FQGTGA. The CDR3 region is CASSRTSGHQETQYF. DNA of the CDR3: TGTGCCAGCAGCCGGACTAGCGGACACCAAGAGACCCAGTACTTC.

The chain couples TRBV10-1 to TRBJ2-5; 7 bases are shared with TRBD2. The CDR3 totals 15 residues. CDR1 is WNHNN and CDR2 is SYGVQD in the germline V gene (reference sequence). Losses at the gene ends were 4 bases for V and 4 bases for J; bases not matched to a gene: 9. The DNA for the CDR3 is TGCGCCAGCAGTGGGGGTGGCGGGAGCGGAGAGACCCAGTACTTC. It translates to CASSGGGGSGETQYF.

This clone was detected a few times. The V and J genes are TRBV5-1 and TRBJ1-2, with 7 bases fitting TRBD1. Germline V gives CDR1 SGHRS, CDR2 YFSETQ. This CDR3 has 15 residues. V was pared by 4 bases and J by 4 bases, with 10 bases of the junction left unmatched. The CDR3 region has the DNA TGCGCCAGCAGCCTGGCGACGGGACAGACCTATGGCTACACCTTC. Its translation is CASSLATGQTYGYTF.

This chain uses TRBV18 with TRBJ2-1; no clear D. This CDR3 region has 11 residues. CDR1 is KGHSH and CDR2 is LQKENI in the germline V gene. Trimming took off 2 bases at V and 6 bases at J, with 2 bases between the two ends. The CDR3 is CASSPGNEQFF. The CDR3 DNA is TGTGCCAGCTCACCAGGCAATGAGCAGTTCTTC.

The V gene is TRBV29-1, the J gene TRBJ2-1, with D perhaps TRBD2 (5 bases). Trimming took 4 bases from V and 9 from J, leaving 10 bases between them. This CDR3 region has 11 residues. The V gene's germline CDR1 is SQVTM and CDR2 ANQGSEA. CDR3 DNA sequence: TGCAGCGTTGCGGAGGTAGGTGAGCAGTTCTTC. Its protein product is CSVAEVGEQFF.

The chain couples TRBV18 to TRBJ1-1; D gene ambiguous. Trimming removed 3 bases from V and 1 base from J, with 12 bases in between. Germline V lookup: CDR1 KGHSH, CDR2 LQKENI. CDR3 size: 15 residues. The DNA of the CDR3 is TGTGCCAGCTCACCGACCATTGGACGGAACACTGAAGCTTTCTTT. Its translation is CASSPTIGRNTEAFF. Variable domain in full (rest from reference TRBV18 and TRBJ1-1): NAGVMQNPRHLVRRRGQEARLRCSPMKGHSHVYWYRQLPEEGLKFMVYLQKENIIDESGMPKERFSAEFPKEGPSILRIQQVVRGDSAAYFCASSPTIGRNTEAFFGQGTRLTVV.

The gene calls are TRBV5-6 and TRBJ2-1; TRBD2 is a possible D gene (7 bases). The CDR3 totals 19 residues. Germline loops: CDR1 SGHDT, CDR2 YYEEEE. Trimming cost V 4 bases and J 9 bases, with 32 bases left between them. CDR3 amino acids: CASSPLGGRRAGGGSEQFF. The CDR3 region has the DNA TGTGCCAGCAGCCCCCTCGGGGGGCGAAGGGCCGGAGGGGGGAGTGAGCAGTTCTTC. The complete variable domain, with remaining parts taken from reference TRBV5-6 and TRBJ2-1, reads DAGVTQSPTHLIKTRGQQVTLRCSPKSGHDTVSWYQQALGQGPQFIFQYYEEEERQRGNFPDRFSGHQFPNYSSELNVNALLLGDSALYLCASSPLGGRRAGGGSEQFFGPGTRLTVL.

The J gene is TRBJ2-5, the V gene TRBV14; D might be TRBD2 (6 bases). The germline V gene has CDR1 SGHDN and CDR2 FVKESK. This CDR3 contains 18 residues. V shed 2 bases and J shed 3 bases, with 22 bases lying between them. The chain's CDR3 is CASSQIGRWAGKKETQYF. Here the CDR3 DNA reads TGTGCCAGCAGCCAAATAGGGAGGTGGGCAGGAAAAAAAGAGACCCAGTACTTC.

The chain joins TRBV6-5 to TRBJ2-6; D not resolved. The CDR3 totals 15 residues. The V gene lost 7 bases and the J gene lost 2 bases, with 12 bases spanning the gap. CDR1 is MNHEY, CDR2 SVGAGI, per germline. The CDR3 here is CASMAGNPGANVLTF. The CDR3 nucleotides read TGTGCCAGCATGGCCGGAAACCCTGGGGCCAACGTCCTGACTTTC.

V usage is TRBV5-5 and J usage is TRBJ2-1, with D possibly being TRBD2 (6 bases). Germline V gene data show CDR1 as SGHKS and CDR2 as YYEKEE (reference sequence). Trimming cost V 6 bases and J 8 bases, with 21 bases left between them. There are 15 residues in the CDR3. Here the CDR3 DNA reads TGTGCCAGCACCATGGGGGACTTTGCGGTTGATGAGCAGTTCTTC. Translated: CASTMGDFAVDEQFF.